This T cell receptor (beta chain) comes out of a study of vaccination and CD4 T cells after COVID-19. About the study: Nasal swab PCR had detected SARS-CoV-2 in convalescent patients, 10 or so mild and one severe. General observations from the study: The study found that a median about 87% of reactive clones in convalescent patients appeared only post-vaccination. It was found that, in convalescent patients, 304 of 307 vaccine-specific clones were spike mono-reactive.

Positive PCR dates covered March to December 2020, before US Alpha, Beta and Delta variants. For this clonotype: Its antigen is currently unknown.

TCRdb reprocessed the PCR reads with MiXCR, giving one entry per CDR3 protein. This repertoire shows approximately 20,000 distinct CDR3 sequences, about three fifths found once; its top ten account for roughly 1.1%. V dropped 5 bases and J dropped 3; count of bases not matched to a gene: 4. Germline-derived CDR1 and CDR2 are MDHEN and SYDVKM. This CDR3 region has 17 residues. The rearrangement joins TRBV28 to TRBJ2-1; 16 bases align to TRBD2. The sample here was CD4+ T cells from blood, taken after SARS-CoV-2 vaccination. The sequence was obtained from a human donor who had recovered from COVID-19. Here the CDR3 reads CASSLGLAGGFYNEQFF. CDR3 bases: TGTGCCAGCAGTCTGGGACTAGCGGGAGGGTTCTACAATGAGCAGTTCTTC.